The subject of this entry is one T cell receptor (beta chain). The target of this receptor is not known. Sequencing was carried out with an Illumina HiSeq 2000. The TCR beta cDNA libraries were made using 5'RACE template switching, a step that added both a universal primer site and unique molecular identifiers. cDNA synthesis was primed from the TCR beta constant segment and was followed by two successive PCR amplification steps. In the authors' own workflow: MIGEC handled demultiplexing of the reads and grouping by UMI, while MiTCR was used to assemble and quantify clonotypes. To exclude erroneous sequences, any TCR cDNA sequence not supported by at least two reads was discarded. The tcR package was used for downstream repertoire analysis, with clonotypes matched between fractions based on CDR3 nucleotide sequence plus V segment. VDJmatch was used to annotate antigen specificity against VDJdb, with one amino acid substitution allowed in CDR3. Following TCRdb reprocessing, every CDR3 protein sequence forms one entry, and DNA is not provided. The V and J calls shown here were made by TCRdb, not taken from the authors' results. This sample's table carries about 410,000 distinct CDR3 sequences. The top ten clones comprise around a tenth of the sample.

HCMV-specific IgG was detected in serum with a commercial ELISA kit to determine HCMV serostatus. Ficoll density gradient centrifugation was used to isolate peripheral blood mononuclear cells from blood. The data were obtained in a study of T cells expressing NK-cell markers (dated by TCRdb to the early 2020s). In terms of the full investigation: TCR beta-chain repertoires were profiled in sorted CD3+CD56+NKG2C+, CD3+CD56+NKG2C- and CD3+CD56-NKG2C+ T-cell subsets from about 8 donors. Seven of the eight sequenced donors were HCMV-seropositive and one was HCMV-seronegative. The study sequenced eight donors, all healthy volunteers chosen at random: three men and five women. Illumina HiSeq 2000/2500, MiSeq or NextSeq was used to sequence libraries as 2 x 150 bp reads.

General conclusions and limits of the study: In a handful of donors, the dominant CD3+CD56+NKG2C+ clonotypes were among the top 10 CD8+ clonotypes and accounted for about 1.0-7.5% of CD8+ T cells. Whether the expanded NKG2C-expressing T cell clones were specific for HCMV antigens remained unclear. Those dominant clonotypes were again the most abundant among CD3+CD56-NKG2C+ cells in a few donors, at about 25-60.1%.

From the cysteine through the phenylalanine, the CDR3 covers 15 amino acids. No DNA appears here. CDR1 and CDR2 are drawn from the germline V gene: MGHRA, YSYEKL. The clonotype originates from a woman between 50 and 59 years old in good health. Donor details come from another sample of the same person, matched by shared clones. The V and J segments used are TRBV4-1 and TRBJ1-5; TCRdb names TRBD1, which stays unverified in the absence of DNA. Sequences were obtained from blood T cells: a sorted CD56 or NKG2C T cell subset, CD4+ or CD8+ T cells, or bulk PBMC T cells (not recorded which). The CDR3: CASSQENDRGEPQHF.